This T cell receptor beta chain came from a study of beta chain features in type 1 diabetes. The V gene end was trimmed by 3 bases and the J gene end by 6 bases; junction bases not matched to a gene: 5. The length of the CDR3 is 15 residues. Germline values: CDR1 LNHDA, CDR2 SQIVND (reference sequence). Since all of the isolated RNA was reverse transcribed, expressed TCRB transcripts were what got sequenced. TCRdb's copy holds only in-frame clones and misses some; the assay was immunoSEQ multiplex PCR. Of under 450,000 clones listed, less than 15% are singletons. The sequencing sample was made of naive CD4+ T cells from blood. The origin of this receptor is a woman under 30 in good health. The V gene is TRBV19, the J gene TRBJ1-5; 10 bases agree with TRBD1. The CDR3 nucleotides are TGTGCCAGTAGTATGGAGGGACAGGGGACTCAGCCCCAGCATTTT. Residues: CASSMEGQGTQPQHF.